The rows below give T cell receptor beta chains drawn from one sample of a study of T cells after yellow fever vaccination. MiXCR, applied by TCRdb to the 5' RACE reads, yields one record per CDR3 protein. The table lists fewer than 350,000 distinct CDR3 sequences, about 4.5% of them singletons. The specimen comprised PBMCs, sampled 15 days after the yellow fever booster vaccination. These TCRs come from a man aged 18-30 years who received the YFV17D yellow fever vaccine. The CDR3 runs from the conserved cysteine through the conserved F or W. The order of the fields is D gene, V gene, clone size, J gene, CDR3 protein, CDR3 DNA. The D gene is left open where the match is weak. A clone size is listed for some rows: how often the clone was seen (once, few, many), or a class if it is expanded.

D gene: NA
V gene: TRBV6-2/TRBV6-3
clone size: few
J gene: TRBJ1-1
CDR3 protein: CASSYRDRPHKWDTEAFF
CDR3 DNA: TGTGCCAGCAGTTACCGAGACAGGCCTCACAAATGGGACACTGAAGCTTTCTTT

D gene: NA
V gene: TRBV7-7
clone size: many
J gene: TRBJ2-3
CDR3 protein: CASSPAGLPTDTQYF
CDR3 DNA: TGTGCTAGCAGCCCGGCGGGGCTGCCCACAGATACGCAGTATTTT

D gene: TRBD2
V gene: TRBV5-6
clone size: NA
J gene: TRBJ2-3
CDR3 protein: CASSLRSGASTDTQYF
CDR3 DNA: TGTGCCAGCAGCTTACGAAGCGGGGCTAGCACAGATACGCAGTATTTT

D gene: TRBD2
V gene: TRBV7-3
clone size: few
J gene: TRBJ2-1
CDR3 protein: CASSFGGGTNNEQFF
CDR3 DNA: TGTGCCAGCAGCTTCGGCGGGGGGACTAACAATGAGCAGTTCTTC

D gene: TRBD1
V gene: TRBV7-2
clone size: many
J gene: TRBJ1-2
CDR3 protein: CASSSQGARDGYTF
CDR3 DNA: TGTGCCAGCAGCTCACAGGGGGCGCGGGATGGCTACACCTTC

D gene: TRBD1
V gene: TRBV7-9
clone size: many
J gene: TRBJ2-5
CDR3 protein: CASSVGQGEETQYF
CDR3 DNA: TGTGCCAGCAGCGTAGGACAGGGGGAAGAGACCCAGTACTTC

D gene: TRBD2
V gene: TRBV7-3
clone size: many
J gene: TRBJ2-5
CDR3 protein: CASSLNGGAGETQYF
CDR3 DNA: TGTGCCAGCAGCTTAAACGGGGGGGCGGGAGAGACCCAGTACTTC

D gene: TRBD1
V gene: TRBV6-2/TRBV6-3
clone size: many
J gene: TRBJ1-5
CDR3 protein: CASSRRRDRGDQPQHF
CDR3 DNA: TGTGCCAGCAGCCGACGCCGGGACAGGGGTGATCAGCCCCAGCATTTT

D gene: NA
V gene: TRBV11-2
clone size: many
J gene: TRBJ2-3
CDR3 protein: CASSLDFPGTDTQYF
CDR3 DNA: TGTGCCAGCAGCTTGGATTTCCCTGGCACAGATACGCAGTATTTT

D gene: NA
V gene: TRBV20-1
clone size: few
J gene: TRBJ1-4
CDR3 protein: CSARDPGGNRNEKLFF
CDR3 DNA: TGCAGTGCTAGAGATCCGGGGGGCAACCGAAATGAAAAACTGTTTTTT

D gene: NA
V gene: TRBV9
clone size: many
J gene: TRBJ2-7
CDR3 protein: CASSPPRGDEQYF
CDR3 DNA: TGTGCCAGCAGCCCACCGAGGGGGGACGAGCAGTACTTC

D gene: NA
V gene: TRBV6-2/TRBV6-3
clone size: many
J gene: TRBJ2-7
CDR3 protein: CASSYSYTYEQYF
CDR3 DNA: TGTGCCAGCAGTTACTCCTACACCTACGAGCAGTACTTC

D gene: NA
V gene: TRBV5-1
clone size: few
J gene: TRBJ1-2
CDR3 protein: CASSLEPHTGGYTF
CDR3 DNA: TGCGCCAGCAGCCTCGAGCCCCACACGGGCGGCTACACCTTC

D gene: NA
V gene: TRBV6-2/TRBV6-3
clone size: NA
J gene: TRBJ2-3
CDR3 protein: CASSFRLADTQYF
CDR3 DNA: TGTGCCAGCAGTTTTAGGCTAGCTGATACGCAGTATTTT

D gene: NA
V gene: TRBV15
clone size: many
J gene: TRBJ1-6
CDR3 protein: CATSRVGENSPLHF
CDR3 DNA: TGTGCCACCAGCAGAGTGGGGGAAAATTCACCCCTCCACTTT

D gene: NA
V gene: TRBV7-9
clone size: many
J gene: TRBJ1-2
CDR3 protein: CASSSSEEGSYGYTF
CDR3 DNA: TGTGCCAGCAGCTCTAGCGAGGAAGGAAGCTATGGCTACACCTTC

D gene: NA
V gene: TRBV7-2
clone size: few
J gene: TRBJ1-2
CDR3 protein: CASSFGGGGLDYGYTF
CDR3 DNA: TGTGCCAGCAGCTTCGGAGGGGGGGGCCTAGACTATGGCTACACCTTC

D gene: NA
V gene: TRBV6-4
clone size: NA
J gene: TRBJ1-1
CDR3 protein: CASSDSGATEAFF
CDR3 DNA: TGTGCCAGCAGTGACTCGGGGGCCACTGAAGCTTTCTTT

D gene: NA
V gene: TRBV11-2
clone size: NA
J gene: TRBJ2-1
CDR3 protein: CASSYWGRNEQFF
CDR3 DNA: TGTGCCAGCAGCTACTGGGGTAGAAATGAGCAGTTCTTC

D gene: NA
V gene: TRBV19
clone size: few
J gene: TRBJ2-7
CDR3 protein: CASSREAAYEQYF
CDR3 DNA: TGTGCCAGTAGTCGCGAGGCGGCCTACGAGCAGTACTTC

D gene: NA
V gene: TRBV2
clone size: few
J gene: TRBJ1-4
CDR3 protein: CARVSGRTNEKLFF
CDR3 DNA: TGTGCCAGAGTTTCGGGGAGAACTAATGAAAAACTGTTTTTT

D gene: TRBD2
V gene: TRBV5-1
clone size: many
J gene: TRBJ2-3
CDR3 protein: CASSLVLAGGGTDTQYF
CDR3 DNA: TGCGCCAGCAGCTTGGTACTAGCGGGGGGCGGCACAGATACGCAGTATTTT

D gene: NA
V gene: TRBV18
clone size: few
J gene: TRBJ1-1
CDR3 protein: CASSQGWVTEAFF
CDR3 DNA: TGTGCCAGCTCACAGGGATGGGTCACTGAAGCTTTCTTT

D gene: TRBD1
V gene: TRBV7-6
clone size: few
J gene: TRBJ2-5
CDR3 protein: CASSADRVSKTQYF
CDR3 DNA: TGTGCCAGCAGTGCGGACAGGGTATCAAAGACCCAGTACTTC

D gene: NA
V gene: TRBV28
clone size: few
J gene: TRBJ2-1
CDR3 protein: CASRTVYNEQFF
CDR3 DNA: TGTGCCAGCAGGACAGTCTACAATGAGCAGTTCTTC

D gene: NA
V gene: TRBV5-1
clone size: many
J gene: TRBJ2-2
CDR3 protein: CASSIQGDTGELFF
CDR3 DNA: TGCGCCAGCAGCATCCAGGGAGACACCGGGGAGCTGTTTTTT

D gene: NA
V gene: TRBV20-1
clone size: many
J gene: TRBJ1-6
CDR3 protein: CSASQALGSYNSPLHF
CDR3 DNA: TGCAGTGCTAGTCAGGCATTGGGATCCTATAATTCACCCCTCCACTTT

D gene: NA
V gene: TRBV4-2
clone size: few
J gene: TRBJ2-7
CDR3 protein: CASSPRGREQYF
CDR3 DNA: TGTGCCAGCAGCCCAAGGGGCAGGGAGCAGTACTTC

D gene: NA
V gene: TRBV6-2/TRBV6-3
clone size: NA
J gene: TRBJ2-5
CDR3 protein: CASSFLWTTVGETQYF
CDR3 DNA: TGTGCCAGCAGTTTCCTATGGACAACAGTGGGAGAGACCCAGTACTTC

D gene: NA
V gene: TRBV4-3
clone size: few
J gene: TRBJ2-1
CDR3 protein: CASSQKSLGSNEQFF
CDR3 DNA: TGCGCCAGCAGCCAAAAGTCCCTAGGTAGCAATGAGCAGTTCTTC